The rows below give T cell receptor beta chains drawn from one sample of a study of blood T cell repertoires in COVID-19. The data were produced by immunoSEQ multiplex PCR, yet TCRdb's version contains in-frame clones alone and is incomplete. The repertoire holds approximately 190,000 clones, with approximately 90% as singletons. The sequencing sample was made of peripheral blood. The receptors stem from a man in his forties or fifties with active or convalescent COVID-19. CDR3s include the opening cysteine and the closing phenylalanine or tryptophan. D genes are given only for firm matches. The size field is filled for only some rows; it gives once, few, many or a size class.

clone_size j_call d_call v_call cdr3_aa cdr3_nt
NA TRBJ2-7 NA TRBV21-1 CASSKGRRQGHEQYF TGTGCCAGCAGCAAAGGACGACGACAGGGCCACGAGCAGTACTTC
many TRBJ1-1 NA TRBV7-8 CASSFPGEGDGNTEAFF TGTGCCAGCAGCTTCCCGGGGGAGGGGGACGGGAACACTGAAGCTTTCTTT
NA TRBJ1-3 NA TRBV9 CASSVGQSNTIYF TGTGCCAGCAGCGTAGGACAGTCCAACACCATATATTTT
NA TRBJ1-2 TRBD1 TRBV28 CASSFVSRGLNGYTF TGTGCCAGCAGTTTTGTTAGCAGGGGGCTAAATGGCTACACCTTC
NA TRBJ1-5 TRBD1 TRBV7-8 CASSNSPGTEHSNQPQHF TGTGCCAGCAGCAACAGTCCCGGGACAGAACATAGCAATCAGCCCCAGCATTTT
NA TRBJ1-1 TRBD1 TRBV2 CASSEAWQGDWNTEAFF TGTGCCAGCAGTGAAGCGTGGCAGGGGGATTGGAACACTGAAGCTTTCTTT
NA TRBJ2-7 TRBD1 TRBV19 CASDPGTGLNEQYF TGTGCCAGTGACCCCGGGACAGGGTTAAACGAGCAGTACTTC
NA TRBJ2-1 TRBD1 TRBV5-4 CASSLETGRVNEQFF TGTGCCAGCAGCTTGGAGACAGGGAGAGTCAATGAGCAGTTCTTC
NA TRBJ2-7 TRBD2 TRBV6-5 CASSYATQGGEQYF TGTGCCAGCAGTTACGCGACTCAGGGAGGGGAGCAGTACTTC
once TRBJ2-3 TRBD2 TRBV12-5 CASGLVGLAGSTDTQYF TGTGCTAGTGGTTTGGTAGGACTAGCGGGTAGCACAGATACGCAGTATTTT
NA TRBJ2-1 NA TRBV7-2 CASSLVTGTAYNEQFF TGTGCCAGCAGCTTAGTGACCGGGACTGCCTACAATGAGCAGTTCTTC
NA TRBJ2-7 NA TRBV4-3 CASSQDIQGHYEQYF TGCGCCAGCAGCCAAGATATCCAGGGCCACTACGAGCAGTACTTC
NA TRBJ2-3 NA TRBV24-1 CATSDFPTGSQYF TGTGCCACCAGTGATTTTCCGACAGGTTCCCAGTATTTT
NA TRBJ2-1 TRBD2 TRBV11-3 CASSLGSGNRSYNEQFF TGTGCCAGCAGCTTAGGTAGCGGGAATAGGTCCTACAATGAGCAGTTCTTC
few TRBJ1-2 NA TRBV6-5 CASSRVIDRNYGYTF TGTGCCAGCAGTCGCGTAATCGACAGGAACTATGGCTACACCTTC
NA TRBJ1-5 TRBD1 TRBV30 CAHMPGTGLVNQPQHF TGTGCCCATATGCCCGGGACAGGTTTGGTCAATCAGCCCCAGCATTTT
once TRBJ2-6 TRBD1 TRBV27 CASSLWDRGLQGPSGANVLTF TGTGCCAGCAGTTTATGGGACAGGGGGCTACAAGGCCCTTCTGGGGCCAACGTCCTGACTTTC
NA TRBJ2-1 TRBD2 TRBV19 CASRNLAGTNNEQFF TGTGCCAGTAGAAATCTAGCGGGGACTAACAATGAGCAGTTCTTC
once TRBJ1-3 NA TRBV27 CASSPRGHGNTIYF TGTGCCAGCAGTCCCAGGGGTCACGGAAACACCATATATTTT
NA TRBJ2-7 NA TRBV10-3 CAISESRTDIDEQYF TGTGCCATCAGTGAGTCCAGGACAGATATTGACGAGCAGTACTTC
once TRBJ1-2 NA TRBV12-5 CASGLVQGARNYGYTF TGTGCTAGTGGTTTGGTTCAAGGGGCGCGTAACTATGGCTACACCTTC
NA TRBJ1-6 TRBD1 TRBV30 CAWKSPGTGVSPLHF TGTGCCTGGAAGAGTCCCGGGACAGGGGTTTCACCCCTCCACTTT
NA TRBJ1-1 TRBD1 TRBV6-5 CASAQGARENTEAFF TGTGCCAGCGCCCAGGGGGCGCGGGAAAACACTGAAGCTTTCTTT
NA TRBJ1-4 NA TRBV6-5 CASSRGTTNEKLFF TGTGCCAGCAGTCGCGGAACAACTAATGAAAAACTGTTTTTT
NA TRBJ2-1 NA TRBV24-1 CATSDFGGAYNEQFF TGTGCCACCAGTGATTTCGGAGGGGCCTACAATGAGCAGTTCTTC
NA TRBJ2-3 NA TRBV11-3 CASSPIQADTQYF TGTGCCAGCAGTCCTATCCAGGCAGATACGCAGTATTTT
NA TRBJ1-1 TRBD1 TRBV6-5 CASSYSGGSEAFF TGTGCCAGCAGTTATTCAGGGGGCTCTGAAGCTTTCTTT
few TRBJ1-2 TRBD1 TRBV5-1 CASSNTGTASYGYTF TGCGCCAGCAGCAACACCGGGACAGCCTCCTATGGCTACACCTTC
NA TRBJ1-1 NA TRBV19 CATDWGVNTEAFF TGTGCCACCGATTGGGGAGTGAACACTGAAGCTTTCTTT
NA TRBJ2-2 TRBD2 TRBV3-1/TRBV3-2 CASSQSVTAGAGELFF TGTGCCAGCAGCCAATCCGTCACGGCGGGAGCCGGGGAGCTGTTTTTT
NA TRBJ2-1 NA TRBV4-1 CASSPGGAGGRYNEQFF TGCGCCAGCAGCCCCGGGGGTGCCGGGGGACGCTACAATGAGCAGTTCTTC
NA TRBJ2-2 TRBD2 TRBV28 CASRTSGVNTGELFF TGTGCCAGCAGGACTAGCGGGGTCAACACCGGGGAGCTGTTTTTT
NA TRBJ2-1 TRBD2 TRBV2 CASSSLAGGLGNEQFF TGTGCCAGCAGTAGCCTAGCGGGGGGGCTCGGGAATGAGCAGTTCTTC
NA TRBJ1-4 NA TRBV7-2 CASSETRVGEKLFF TGTGCCAGCAGCGAGACCAGGGTGGGTGAAAAACTGTTTTTT
NA TRBJ2-7 NA TRBV5-8 CASSLTSYEQYF TGTGCCAGCAGCTTGACCAGCTACGAGCAGTACTTC
NA TRBJ1-5 NA TRBV30 CAWSSGLVDQPQHF TGTGCCTGGAGTAGTGGACTTGTTGATCAGCCCCAGCATTTT
once TRBJ1-5 TRBD1 TRBV12-3/TRBV12-4 CASRTGSDQPQHF TGTGCCAGCAGGACAGGGTCGGATCAGCCCCAGCATTTT
NA TRBJ2-2 TRBD2 TRBV7-6 CASSFSLRGGRDTGELFF TGTGCCAGCAGCTTTTCGTTGCGGGGGGGCCGTGATACCGGGGAGCTGTTTTTT
NA TRBJ1-1 TRBD1 TRBV28 CASSSGQGWTEAFF TGTGCCAGCAGTTCGGGACAGGGTTGGACTGAAGCTTTCTTT
NA TRBJ1-6 TRBD1 TRBV7-9 CASSQGQGYNSPLHF TGTGCCAGCAGCCAGGGACAGGGGTATAATTCACCCCTCCACTTT
NA TRBJ2-1 TRBD1 TRBV27 CASSRDREPNYNEQFF TGTGCCAGCAGCAGGGACAGAGAGCCCAACTACAATGAGCAGTTCTTC
NA TRBJ2-7 TRBD2 TRBV15 CATSRETGLAISEQYF TGTGCCACCAGCAGAGAGACGGGACTAGCGATCTCCGAGCAGTACTTC
NA TRBJ2-1 NA TRBV5-6 CASSELAPYNEQFF TGTGCCAGCAGCGAACTAGCCCCATACAATGAGCAGTTCTTC
NA TRBJ2-3 TRBD2 TRBV29-1 CSVDLLAGGRDTQYF TGCAGCGTTGACCTCCTAGCGGGAGGTCGAGATACGCAGTATTTT
NA TRBJ2-3 NA TRBV12-3/TRBV12-4 CASSLIRDTQYF TGTGCCAGCAGTTTGATCAGGGATACGCAGTATTTT
NA TRBJ2-3 NA TRBV6-4 CASGAEITDTQYF TGTGCCAGCGGAGCGGAAATCACAGATACGCAGTATTTT
NA TRBJ2-7 NA TRBV29-1 CSGGVSGGSYEQYF TGCAGCGGCGGGGTTTCCGGGGGCTCCTACGAGCAGTACTTC
NA TRBJ2-1 NA TRBV11-2 CASSLSRPPYNEQFF TGTGCCAGCAGCCTATCTCGCCCCCCGTACAATGAGCAGTTCTTC
few TRBJ2-1 TRBD1 TRBV14 CASSNTGTEYNEQFF TGTGCCAGCAGCAACACCGGGACAGAATACAATGAGCAGTTCTTC
NA TRBJ2-1 NA TRBV11-3 CASSSGQRGLLGQFF TGTGCCAGCAGCTCTGGACAGAGGGGCCTATTGGGGCAGTTCTTC
NA TRBJ1-1 TRBD1 TRBV28 CASSSQGVTEAFF TGTGCCAGCAGTAGCCAGGGGGTTACTGAAGCTTTCTTT
once TRBJ2-1 TRBD2 TRBV27 CASSILSGGSYNEQFF TGTGCCAGCAGTATTCTTAGCGGGGGGTCCTACAATGAGCAGTTCTTC
once TRBJ1-2 NA TRBV4-2 CASSQGNHPRGYTF TGTGCCAGCAGCCAAGGAAATCACCCCCGGGGCTACACCTTC